This TCR beta chain was captured in a study of CD8+ T cells in alopecia areata. Broader study findings: Possibly as an HLA-related effect, TCR sharing across patients appeared less clear than in mice.

The sample's treatment: oral pan-JAK inhibitor, 5-10 mg twice daily. RNA was isolated and reverse transcribed to cDNA, the sequencing template. Sequencing used immunoSEQ multiplex PCR; TCRdb keeps in-frame clones, though not all of them. Among some 110,000 clones listed, approximately 54% were seen once. V shed 2 bases and J shed 6 bases, with 8 bases lying between them. This CDR3 contains 13 residues. Looked up from germline, CDR1 is SNHLY and CDR2 is FYNNEI. Concerning this clone itself: The antigen is not known.

This TCR came from a human donor with alopecia areata. V is TRBV2 and J is TRBJ2-1; maybe TRBD1 (5 bases). This sample comprised CD8+ T cells sorted from blood, obtained at week 24, from a patient treated with tofacitinib. In DNA form, the CDR3 reads TGTGCCAGCAGTGAACAGGGTCCCAATGAGCAGTTCTTC. It specifies CASSEQGPNEQFF.